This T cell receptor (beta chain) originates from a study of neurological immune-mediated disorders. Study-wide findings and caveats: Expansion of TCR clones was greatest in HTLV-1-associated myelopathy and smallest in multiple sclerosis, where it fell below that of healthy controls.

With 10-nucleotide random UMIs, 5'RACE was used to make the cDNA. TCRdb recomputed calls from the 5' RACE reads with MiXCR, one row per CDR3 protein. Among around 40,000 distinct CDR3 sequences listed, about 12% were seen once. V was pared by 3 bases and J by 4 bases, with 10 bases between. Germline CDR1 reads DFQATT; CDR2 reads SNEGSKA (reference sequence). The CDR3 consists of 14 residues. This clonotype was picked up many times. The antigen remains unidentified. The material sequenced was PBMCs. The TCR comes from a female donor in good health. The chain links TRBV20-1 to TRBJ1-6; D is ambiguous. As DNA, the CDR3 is TGCAGTGCTAGTTTGGGCGGGTATAATTCACCCCTCCACTTT. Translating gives CSASLGGYNSPLHF.